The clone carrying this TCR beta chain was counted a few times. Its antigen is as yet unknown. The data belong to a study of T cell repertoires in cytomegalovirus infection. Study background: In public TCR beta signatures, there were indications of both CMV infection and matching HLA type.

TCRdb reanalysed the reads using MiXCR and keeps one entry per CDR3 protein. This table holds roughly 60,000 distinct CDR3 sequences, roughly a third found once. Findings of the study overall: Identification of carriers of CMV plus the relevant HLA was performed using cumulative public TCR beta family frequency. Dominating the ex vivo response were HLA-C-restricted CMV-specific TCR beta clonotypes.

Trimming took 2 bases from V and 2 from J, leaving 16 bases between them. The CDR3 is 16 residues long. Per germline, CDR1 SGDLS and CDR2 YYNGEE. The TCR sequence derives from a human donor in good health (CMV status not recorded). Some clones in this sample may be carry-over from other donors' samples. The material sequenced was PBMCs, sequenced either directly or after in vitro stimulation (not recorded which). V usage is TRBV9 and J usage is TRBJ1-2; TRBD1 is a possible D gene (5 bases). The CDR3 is CASSVHPGPTNYGYTF. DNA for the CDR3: TGTGCCAGCAGCGTCCATCCGGGACCCACGAACTATGGCTACACCTTC.